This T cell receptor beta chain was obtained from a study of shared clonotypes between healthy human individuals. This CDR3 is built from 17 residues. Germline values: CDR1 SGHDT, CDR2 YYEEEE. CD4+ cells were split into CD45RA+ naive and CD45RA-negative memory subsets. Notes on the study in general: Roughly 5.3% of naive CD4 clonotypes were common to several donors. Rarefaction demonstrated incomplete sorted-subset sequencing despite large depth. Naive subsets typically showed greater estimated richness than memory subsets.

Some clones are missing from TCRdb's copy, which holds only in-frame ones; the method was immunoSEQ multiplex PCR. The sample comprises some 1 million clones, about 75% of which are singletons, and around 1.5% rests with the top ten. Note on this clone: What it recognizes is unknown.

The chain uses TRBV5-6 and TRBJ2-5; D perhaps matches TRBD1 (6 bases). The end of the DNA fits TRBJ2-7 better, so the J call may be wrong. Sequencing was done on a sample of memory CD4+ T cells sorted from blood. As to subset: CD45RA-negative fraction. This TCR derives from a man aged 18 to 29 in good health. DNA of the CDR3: TGTGCCAGCAGCGACTTGCCAGGGGCCAGCCTCTCCTACGAGCAGTACTTC. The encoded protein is CASSDLPGASLSYEQYF.